A selection of T cell receptor beta chains follows, all from one sample in a study of shared clonotypes between healthy human individuals. The data were produced by immunoSEQ multiplex PCR, yet TCRdb's version contains in-frame clones alone and is incomplete. Here the sample spans about 600,000 clones, 95% to 98% being singletons. The sequenced sample consisted of naive CD8+ T cells sorted from blood. These receptor sequences come from a man aged 25 to 45 in good health. Both conserved end residues are part of each CDR3. A D gene is named only where the DNA matches it firmly. Size tells how often a clone was seen (once, few, many) or the class of an expanded clone, and some rows leave it out.

v_call: TRBV4-1
clone_size: -
j_call: TRBJ2-7
d_call: -
cdr3_nt: TGCGCCAGCAGCCAAGACCGACTAAGTTACGGTGAAACGTACGAGCAGTACTTC
cdr3_aa: CASSQDRLSYGETYEQYF

v_call: TRBV2
clone_size: once
j_call: TRBJ2-7
d_call: -
cdr3_nt: TGTGCCAGCAGGGCAGGTGTCTACGAGCAGTACTTC
cdr3_aa: CASRAGVYEQYF

v_call: TRBV19
clone_size: -
j_call: TRBJ2-7
d_call: TRBD2
cdr3_nt: TGTGCCAGACCGAGGAGGACTAGCGGGAGGAACCCCTACGAGCAGTACTTC
cdr3_aa: CARPRRTSGRNPYEQYF

v_call: TRBV27
clone_size: -
j_call: TRBJ2-1
d_call: -
cdr3_nt: TGTGCCAGCAGTTTTGTCAGCTCCTACAATGAGCAGTTCTTC
cdr3_aa: CASSFVSSYNEQFF

v_call: TRBV15
clone_size: -
j_call: TRBJ2-1
d_call: TRBD2
cdr3_nt: TGTGCCACCAGCTCTCGGCTAGCGGCATACAATGAGCAGTTCTTC
cdr3_aa: CATSSRLAAYNEQFF

v_call: TRBV4-3
clone_size: once
j_call: TRBJ2-7
d_call: -
cdr3_nt: TGCGCCAGCAGCCAAGAGCGGGGAAGCTCCTACGAGCAGTACTTC
cdr3_aa: CASSQERGSSYEQYF

v_call: TRBV11-2
clone_size: -
j_call: TRBJ2-7
d_call: -
cdr3_nt: TGTGCCAGCAGCTTAGTTGGCGCTGTCAATCTAGCCCCCTACGAGCAGTACTTC
cdr3_aa: CASSLVGAVNLAPYEQYF

v_call: TRBV7-9
clone_size: -
j_call: TRBJ2-3
d_call: TRBD2
cdr3_nt: TGTGCCAGCAGCAACCCCAGGAGCGGGGGCACAGATACGCAGTATTTT
cdr3_aa: CASSNPRSGGTDTQYF

v_call: TRBV29-1
clone_size: once
j_call: TRBJ2-3
d_call: -
cdr3_nt: TGCAGCGTTCTAAGCTGGAGTGAATGGAGAACAGATACGCAGTATTTT
cdr3_aa: CSVLSWSEWRTDTQYF

v_call: TRBV18
clone_size: -
j_call: TRBJ2-5
d_call: TRBD2
cdr3_nt: TGTGCCAGCTCACCTTCGGTCCCTTCAAGGACTAGCAGTGGTGGGGAGACCCAGTACTTC
cdr3_aa: CASSPSVPSRTSSGGETQYF

v_call: TRBV5-4
clone_size: -
j_call: TRBJ1-2
d_call: TRBD1
cdr3_nt: TGTGCCAGCAGCTTGTACAGGGGGGTCTTCTATGGCTACACCTTC
cdr3_aa: CASSLYRGVFYGYTF

v_call: TRBV6-6
clone_size: -
j_call: TRBJ2-7
d_call: -
cdr3_nt: TGTGCCAGCAGTCCACCAACAGGGCCGGCCTCCTACGAGCAGTACTTC
cdr3_aa: CASSPPTGPASYEQYF

v_call: TRBV5-8
clone_size: once
j_call: TRBJ2-3
d_call: TRBD1
cdr3_nt: TGTGCCAGCAGCTTGGGACAGGGGGCAGATACGCAGTATTTT
cdr3_aa: CASSLGQGADTQYF

v_call: TRBV4-1
clone_size: -
j_call: TRBJ1-2
d_call: -
cdr3_nt: TGCGCCAGCAGCCAAGAACCGGAGAACTATGGCTACACCTTC
cdr3_aa: CASSQEPENYGYTF

v_call: TRBV2
clone_size: -
j_call: TRBJ2-5
d_call: -
cdr3_nt: TGTGCCAGCAGTGGGGAACTAGAAGGGGAGACCCAGTACTTC
cdr3_aa: CASSGELEGETQYF

v_call: TRBV7-6
clone_size: -
j_call: TRBJ2-1
d_call: -
cdr3_nt: TGTGCCAGCGGGAAAGCGACAGGGAGGACTTACAATGAGCAGTTCTTC
cdr3_aa: CASGKATGRTYNEQFF

v_call: TRBV15
clone_size: -
j_call: TRBJ2-7
d_call: TRBD2
cdr3_nt: TGTGCCACCGGCGCTTTGGCGGGAGTTCGCGAGCAGTACTTC
cdr3_aa: CATGALAGVREQYF

v_call: TRBV10-1
clone_size: -
j_call: TRBJ1-5
d_call: -
cdr3_nt: TGCGCCAGCACCAGACAGGTCGATCAGCCCCAGCATTTT
cdr3_aa: CASTRQVDQPQHF

v_call: TRBV27
clone_size: -
j_call: TRBJ2-5
d_call: -
cdr3_nt: TGTGCCAGCAGTTTCACCACAGGGAGGGAGACCCAGTACTTC
cdr3_aa: CASSFTTGRETQYF

v_call: TRBV4-1
clone_size: -
j_call: TRBJ1-1
d_call: -
cdr3_nt: TGCGCCAGCAGAGACACGATGAACACTGAAGCTTTCTTT
cdr3_aa: CASRDTMNTEAFF

v_call: TRBV27
clone_size: few
j_call: TRBJ1-2
d_call: -
cdr3_nt: TGTGCCAGCAGTCTTCTGGGGAGCCCCTATGGCTACACCTTC
cdr3_aa: CASSLLGSPYGYTF

v_call: TRBV7-6
clone_size: -
j_call: TRBJ1-1
d_call: -
cdr3_nt: TGTGCCAGCGGACCGTTGGGGCAAGAAGCTTTCTTT
cdr3_aa: CASGPLGQEAFF

v_call: TRBV27
clone_size: -
j_call: TRBJ2-1
d_call: TRBD1
cdr3_nt: TGTGCCAGCAGTTTCCAGGGACAGGGGTATGAGCAGTTCTTC
cdr3_aa: CASSFQGQGYEQFF

v_call: TRBV10-1
clone_size: -
j_call: TRBJ1-5
d_call: -
cdr3_nt: TGCGCCAGCAACGAGAATCAGCCCCAGCATTTT
cdr3_aa: CASNENQPQHF

v_call: TRBV5-5
clone_size: -
j_call: TRBJ2-1
d_call: TRBD2
cdr3_nt: TGTGCCAGCAGCTTGGTGATTAGCGGGAGCGATGAGCAGTTCTTC
cdr3_aa: CASSLVISGSDEQFF

v_call: TRBV27
clone_size: -
j_call: TRBJ1-5
d_call: TRBD1
cdr3_nt: TGTGCCAGTGGACAGGGGATATATCAGCCCCAGCATTTT
cdr3_aa: CASGQGIYQPQHF

v_call: TRBV11-2
clone_size: -
j_call: TRBJ2-2
d_call: -
cdr3_nt: TGTGCCAGCAGCCACGAGCTAGCGCCCGGGGAGCTGTTTTTT
cdr3_aa: CASSHELAPGELFF

v_call: TRBV27
clone_size: -
j_call: TRBJ1-2
d_call: -
cdr3_nt: TGTGCCAGCAGTTTACGGGGGGGCACTAACTATGGCTACACCTTC
cdr3_aa: CASSLRGGTNYGYTF

v_call: TRBV5-1
clone_size: once
j_call: TRBJ2-7
d_call: -
cdr3_nt: TGCGCCAGCAGCTTGGAAGGATCCAACTACGAGCAGTACTTC
cdr3_aa: CASSLEGSNYEQYF

v_call: TRBV7-2
clone_size: -
j_call: TRBJ1-1
d_call: -
cdr3_nt: TGTGCCAGCAGCTTACGGACAGTTATCAACACTGAAGCTTTCTTT
cdr3_aa: CASSLRTVINTEAFF

v_call: TRBV9
clone_size: once
j_call: TRBJ2-7
d_call: TRBD1
cdr3_nt: TGTGCCAGCAGCGCCGAACCCAGGGGGCACGAGCAGTACTTC
cdr3_aa: CASSAEPRGHEQYF

v_call: TRBV14
clone_size: -
j_call: TRBJ1-2
d_call: -
cdr3_nt: TGTGCCAGCAGCCAAGATCGATACAGCGCCGTTAACTATGGCTACACCTTC
cdr3_aa: CASSQDRYSAVNYGYTF

v_call: TRBV7-9
clone_size: -
j_call: TRBJ1-2
d_call: -
cdr3_nt: TGTGCCAGCAGCTTTACAGTCACTAACTATGGCTACACCTTC
cdr3_aa: CASSFTVTNYGYTF